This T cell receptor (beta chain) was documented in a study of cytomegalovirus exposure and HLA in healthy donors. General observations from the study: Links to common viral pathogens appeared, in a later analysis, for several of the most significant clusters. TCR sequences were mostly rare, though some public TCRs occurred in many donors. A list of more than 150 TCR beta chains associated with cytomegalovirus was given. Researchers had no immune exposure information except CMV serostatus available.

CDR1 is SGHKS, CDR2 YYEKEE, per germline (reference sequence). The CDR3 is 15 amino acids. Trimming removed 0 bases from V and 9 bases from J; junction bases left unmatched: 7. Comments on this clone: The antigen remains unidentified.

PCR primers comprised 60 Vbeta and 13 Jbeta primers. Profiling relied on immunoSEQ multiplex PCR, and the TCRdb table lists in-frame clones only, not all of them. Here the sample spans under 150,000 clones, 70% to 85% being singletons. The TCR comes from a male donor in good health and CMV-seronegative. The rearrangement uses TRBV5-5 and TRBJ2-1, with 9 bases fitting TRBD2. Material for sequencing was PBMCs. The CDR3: CASSLVLAGEGEQFF. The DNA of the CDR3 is TGTGCCAGCAGCTTGGTGTTAGCGGGAGAAGGTGAGCAGTTCTTC.